These 27 T cell receptor beta chains share one sample of origin, sequenced in a study of cytomegalovirus exposure and HLA in healthy donors. PCR employed 60 Vbeta and 13 Jbeta primers. Assay: immunoSEQ multiplex PCR; the TCRdb copy retains only in-frame clones and omits some. Of about 120,000 clones listed, 80% are singletons. Sample: PBMCs. Receptors originate from a female donor in good health and CMV-seropositive.

V usage is TRBV5-1 and J usage is TRBJ1-1, with D perhaps matching TRBD1 (6 bases). The germline gives CDR1 SGHRS, CDR2 YFSETQ. With 5 bases removed from V and 4 bases from J, the gap between germline ends came to 15 bases. The CDR3 length is 14 residues. CDR3 DNA: TGCGCCAGCAGTCGGACAGAAGCGAGCACTGAAGCTTTCTTT. Its translation: CASSRTEASTEAFF.

This clone was recorded only once. The rearrangement joins TRBV7-2 to TRBJ1-2; 7 bases align to TRBD1. The junction had 1 base not matched to a gene; V was cut back by 4 bases and J by 2 bases. CDR1 SGHTA and CDR2 FQGNSA come from the germline V gene. The CDR3 spans 13 residues. The DNA for the CDR3 is TGTGCCAGCAGCTCGGGACAGAACTATGGCTACACCTTC. It translates to CASSSGQNYGYTF.

This clone was seen once. This chain uses TRBV6-6 with TRBJ2-2, with D maybe TRBD1 (5 bases). Looked up from germline, CDR1 is MNHNY and CDR2 is SVGAGI (reference sequence). The CDR3 is 13 residues long. V was clipped by 7 bases and J by 6 bases, with 12 bases between them. The CDR3 DNA follows: TGTGCCAGCACTACGACAGCGCCCGGGGAGCTGTTTTTT. This gives the protein CASTTTAPGELFF.

This clone has only a few counts. The gene calls are TRBV28 and TRBJ1-4; 10 bases are a match to TRBD1. Germline V gives CDR1 MDHEN, CDR2 SYDVKM. The V segment lost 2 bases and the J segment 8 bases; nucleotides outside the gene matches: 5. The CDR3 has 15 residues. As DNA, the CDR3 is TGTGCCAGCAGTTTACATGGGACAGGGGTCGAAAAACTGTTTTTT. This encodes CASSLHGTGVEKLFF. The variable domain in full, with the rest retrieved from reference TRBV28 and TRBJ1-4, is DVKVTQSSRYLVKRTGEKVFLECVQDMDHENMFWYRQDPGLGLRLIYFSYDVKMKEKGDIPEGYSVSREKKERFSLILESASTNQTSMYLCASSLHGTGVEKLFFGSGTQLSVL.

The chain joins TRBV5-6 to TRBJ1-1, with 7 positions matching TRBD1. Trimming at V came to 4 bases and at J to 3 bases, leaving 9 bases not matched to a gene. In germline, CDR1 is SGHDT, CDR2 YYEEEE. The length of the CDR3 is 15 residues. The CDR3 loop is CASSPTPGTDTEAFF. The DNA for the CDR3 is TGTGCCAGCAGCCCCACGCCCGGGACAGACACTGAAGCTTTCTTT.

The rearrangement uses TRBV30 and TRBJ1-4, with 8 positions matching TRBD1. The CDR3 sequence is 15 residues long. Germline V lookup: CDR1 GTSNPN, CDR2 SVGIG (reference sequence). Trimming cost V 0 bases and J 8 bases; bases outside gene matches: 8. The CDR3 loop is CAWSVDGQGYEKLFF. CDR3 DNA sequence: TGTGCCTGGAGTGTAGACGGACAGGGTTACGAAAAACTGTTTTTT. Combining the CDR3 with reference TRBV30 and TRBJ1-4 gives the whole variable domain SQTIHQWPATLVQPVGSPLSLECTVEGTSNPNLYWYRQAAGRGLQLLFYSVGIGQISSEVPQNLSASRPQDRQFILSSKKLLLSDSGFYLCAWSVDGQGYEKLFFGSGTQLSVL.

The V call is TRBV6-1, the J call TRBJ2-2; TRBD1 might be the D (5 bases). The CDR3 spans 14 residues. Germline V gene data show CDR1 as MNHNS and CDR2 as SASEGT. Trimming pared 5 bases from V and 5 bases from J, leaving 12 bases between. The CDR3 DNA reads as TGTGCCAGCAGTACGGGCAGGGCGACCGGGGAGCTGTTTTTT. Translating it yields CASSTGRATGELFF.

This chain joins TRBV2 and TRBJ1-1, with TRBD1 identical over 8 bases. Germline V lookup: CDR1 SNHLY, CDR2 FYNNEI. This CDR3 is built from 14 residues. V lost 7 bases and J lost 5; bases outside the gene matches: 9. This CDR3 reads CASTNVQGATEAFF. DNA of the CDR3: TGTGCCAGCACCAATGTTCAGGGGGCGACTGAAGCTTTCTTT. Together with reference TRBV2 and TRBJ1-1, the CDR3 gives the full variable domain: EPEVTQTPSHQVTQMGQEVILRCVPISNHLYFYWYRQILGQKVEFLVSFYNNEISEKSEIFDDQFSVERPDGSNFTLKIRSTKLEDSAMYFCASTNVQGATEAFFGQGTRLTVV.

This clone was counted only a few times. The chain combines TRBV10-3 with TRBJ1-1; the D gene is possibly TRBD1 (5 bases). Germline CDR1 is ENHRY and CDR2 is SYGVKD. V was clipped by 10 bases and J by 1 base, with 13 bases between them. The CDR3 spans 13 residues. The CDR3 DNA follows: TGTGCCACGGGGGGGACGGGGAACACTGAAGCTTTCTTT. Translated, it gives CATGGTGNTEAFF.

The CDR3 region has the DNA TGTGCCAGCAGCGTTACCCAAGCGGGCAACACCATATATTTT. Its protein is CASSVTQAGNTIYF. This chain links TRBV9 with TRBJ1-3; D unclear. CDR3 length equals 14 residues. V was clipped by 2 bases and J by 7 bases, with 13 bases between them. Germline CDR1 reads SGDLS; CDR2 reads YYNGEE. Filled out from reference TRBV9 and TRBJ1-3, the complete variable domain reads DSGVTQTPKHLITATGQRVTLRCSPRSGDLSVYWYQQSLDQGLQFLIQYYNGEERAKGNILERFSAQQFPDLHSELNLSSLELGDSALYFCASSVTQAGNTIYFGEGSWLTVV.

The chain couples TRBV2 to TRBJ2-1; the D gene is possibly TRBD1 (5 bases). The CDR3 length is 14 residues. V lost 4 bases to trimming and J lost 1 base, with 8 bases between them. Germline values: CDR1 SNHLY, CDR2 FYNNEI. The CDR3: CASSGKGSYNEQFF. CDR3 nucleotide sequence: TGTGCCAGCAGTGGAAAGGGGTCCTACAATGAGCAGTTCTTC.

V usage is TRBV29-1 and J usage is TRBJ2-3; the match to TRBD1 covers 7 bases. The CDR3 is 12 residues long. The V gene's germline CDR1 is SQVTM and CDR2 ANQGSEA. Trimming at V came to 6 bases and at J to 5 bases, leaving 5 bases not matched to a gene. The CDR3 reads CSVGQTRDTQYF. The CDR3 DNA sequence: TGCAGCGTGGGACAGACGAGAGATACGCAGTATTTT.

This clone was detected only a few times. The chain employs TRBV6-5 and TRBJ1-1; D is unresolved. Deletions cut 7 bases from V and 1 base from J, with 7 bases between. This CDR3 is built from 12 residues. Germline V gives CDR1 MNHEY, CDR2 SVGAGI. This CDR3 reads CASTGGNTEAFF. The CDR3 DNA is TGTGCCAGCACCGGAGGGAACACTGAAGCTTTCTTT.

This sequence joins TRBV6-1 and TRBJ1-2; unclear D gene. Trimming pared 2 bases from V and 2 bases from J, leaving 9 bases between. CDR3 size: 14 residues. Germline V lookup: CDR1 MNHNS, CDR2 SASEGT. The CDR3, as DNA: TGTGCCAGCAGTGAAAGTAGAGGGAACTATGGCTACACCTTC. This translates into CASSESRGNYGYTF.

The chain links TRBV5-8 to TRBJ2-3, with no clear D. Germline V gene sequence: CDR1 SGHTS, CDR2 YDEGEE. Between the trimmed V and J ends, which lost 0 bases and 5 bases, there was a span of 4 bases. This CDR3 has 12 residues. The CDR3, as DNA: TGTGCCAGCAGCTTGGCCAGAGATACGCAGTATTTT. Translation gives CASSLARDTQYF.

The chain employs TRBV29-1 and TRBJ2-6; 8 bases agree with TRBD1. V lost 7 bases, J lost 4 bases, and 12 bases stayed unmatched. Germline-derived CDR1 and CDR2 are SQVTM and ANQGSEA. The CDR3 loop spans 16 amino acids. The CDR3 here is CSAGPDRASGANVLTF. CDR3 DNA: TGCAGCGCTGGCCCGGACAGGGCTTCAGGGGCCAACGTCCTGACTTTC.

The chain combines TRBV2 with TRBJ1-6; 7 nucleotides align to TRBD1. CDR3 length: 13 amino acids. The ends lost 8 bases at V and 4 bases at J; junction bases unmatched: 2. Germline CDR1 SNHLY, CDR2 FYNNEI. CDR3 amino acids: CASGGQYNSPLHF. The CDR3 DNA is TGTGCCAGCGGGGGACAGTATAATTCACCCCTCCACTTT.

This chain links TRBV6-4 with TRBJ1-2; D ambiguous. The germline gives CDR1 MRHNA, CDR2 SNTAGT. V lost 0 bases and J lost 7, with 12 bases in between. CDR3 length: 14 residues. CDR3 DNA sequence: TGTGCCAGCAGTGACTCCGACACCCGGGGTGGCTACACCTTC. This gives the protein CASSDSDTRGGYTF.

Only one count was recorded for this clone. J is TRBJ1-2 and V is TRBV6-1; tentatively, D is TRBD1 (5 bases). Trimming took off 5 bases at V and 4 bases at J, with 11 bases between the two ends. The germline CDR1 and CDR2 sequences are MNHNS and SASEGT. CDR3 length: 13 amino acids. The CDR3 protein is CASSPRGFYGYTF. The CDR3 coding sequence is TGTGCCAGCAGTCCGCGGGGGTTCTATGGCTACACCTTC.

In DNA form, the CDR3 reads TGTGCCAGCAGCCTGGTAGGGACAGGGGGCGCGGGCCTGCGGGAGCAGTACTTC. The encoded protein is CASSLVGTGGAGLREQYF. The chain joins TRBV28 to TRBJ2-7; 12 bases line up with TRBD1. Unmatched junction bases numbered 19, after V lost 6 bases and J lost 7 bases. Germline V gene data show CDR1 as MDHEN and CDR2 as SYDVKM. This CDR3 spans 18 amino acids.

The chain links TRBV5-4 to TRBJ1-2; possibly TRBD1 for D (6 bases). Germline V gene lookup returns CDR1 SGHNT and CDR2 YYREEE (reference sequence). The length of the CDR3 is 15 residues. V was trimmed by 4 bases and J by 4 bases, leaving 17 bases between them. In nucleotides, the CDR3 is TGTGCCAGCAGCCAAACCGGGACACGTATCTATGGCTACACCTTC. It codes for CASSQTGTRIYGYTF.

The chain links TRBV18 to TRBJ2-3, with 12 nucleotides matching TRBD2. This CDR3 comprises 16 residues. Looked up from germline, CDR1 is KGHSH and CDR2 is LQKENI. Germline trimming cut 3 bases from V and 4 bases from J; bases unmatched to any gene: 5. The CDR3 DNA reads as TGTGCCAGCTCACCTAAGACTAGCGGGGGATCAGATACGCAGTATTTT. It yields the protein CASSPKTSGGSDTQYF.

The chain joins TRBV14 to TRBJ2-3; D not resolved. V dropped 4 bases and J dropped 4 bases, with 21 bases sitting between them. This CDR3 is 17 amino acids long. Germline V gives CDR1 SGHDN, CDR2 FVKESK. CDR3 residues: CASSRDLGLGSSDTQYF. Written as DNA, the CDR3 is TGTGCCAGCAGCCGCGACCTAGGCCTGGGTAGCTCAGATACGCAGTATTTT.

The CDR3 reads CASRRPVGGLTEAFF. In nucleotides, the CDR3 is TGTGCCAGCAGACGTCCTGTCGGAGGGTTAACTGAAGCTTTCTTT. The rearrangement uses TRBV28 and TRBJ1-1; D is ambiguous. This CDR3 comprises 15 residues. Deletions cut 6 bases from V and 5 bases from J, with 19 bases between. Germline V gene sequence: CDR1 MDHEN, CDR2 SYDVKM.

This clone was recorded once. V usage is TRBV18 and J usage is TRBJ2-2; D is uncertain. CDR1 and CDR2 from the germline V gene are KGHSH and LQKENI. V lost 1 base, J lost 3 bases, and 6 bases lay in between. The CDR3 length is 14 residues. CDR3 DNA sequence: TGTGCCAGCTCACCACGGCAGGACACCGGGGAGCTGTTTTTT. Its protein is CASSPRQDTGELFF.

The rearrangement joins TRBV4-2 to TRBJ2-6, with 8 bases lining up with TRBD1. Germline V gene data show CDR1 as LGHNA and CDR2 as YNFKEQ. V lost 5 bases to trimming and J lost 0 bases; unmatched junction nucleotides: 9. CDR3 length: 18 residues. This CDR3 reads CASSGAGQANSGANVLTF. The CDR3 DNA sequence: TGTGCCAGCAGCGGCGCGGGACAGGCCAACTCTGGGGCCAACGTCCTGACTTTC.

The J gene is TRBJ1-6, the V gene TRBV6-1; 9 nucleotides line up with TRBD1. The CDR3 contains 17 residues. Germline assignment: CDR1 MNHNS and CDR2 SASEGT. After removal of 4 bases from V and 0 bases from J, the junction contained 4 bases not matched to a gene. CDR3 sequence reads: CASSVDRGSSYNSPLHF. In DNA, the CDR3 is TGTGCCAGCAGTGTAGACAGGGGGAGCTCCTATAATTCACCCCTCCACTTT.